This T cell receptor (beta chain) stems from a study of CD8 T cells in Susac syndrome (dated by TCRdb to about 2019). A note on the overall study: Whether CD8+ T cell activation and differentiation in Susac syndrome was antigen driven was tested using repertoire sequencing. Clonality of the CD8+ T cell repertoire was compared between roughly twelve healthy donors, about 14 Susac syndrome patients and under 19 multiple sclerosis patients.

About this clonotype: Its antigen specificity is not known. No quality values exist for individual bases; no much larger clone is one base distant.

RNA was extracted using the RNeasy kit, and about 0.45 to 1 ug of the RNA was reverse transcribed with random hexamers. TCR beta CDR3 regions were amplified with the immunoSEQ multiplex PCR assay covering 54 Vbeta and 13 Jbeta segments. PCR amplification bias was corrected by using a synthetic template baseline for primer optimization and computational correction. Under the source paper's analysis protocol: Only productive sequences were kept, with reads annotated to V, D and J genes according to IMGT and analyzed in immunoSEQ Analyzer. Clonality was calculated as one minus the Shannon entropy normalized by log2 of the number of productive unique sequences. Public and private clones were assessed among the 100 most prevalent clones of each patient and control. Clones were defined as Susac-specific if absent from the healthy and MS cohorts, from more than 900 published viral clones and from other ImmuneACCESS disease sequences. TCRdb cleaned the public reads at Q25 with fastp, built clones with MiXCR and kept in-frame beta chains. Every distinct CDR3 protein forms one entry, paired with its most common genes and DNA. The V and J calls reflect TCRdb's pipeline rather than the authors' work. The sample table records about 300,000 distinct CDR3 sequences; 85% of these occur just once. The biggest ten clones account for around 0.22% of the sample.

Peripheral blood CD8+ and CD4+ T cells from healthy donors, Susac syndrome patients and multiple sclerosis patients were profiled by high-throughput TCR beta sequencing. The multiple sclerosis controls were treatment-naive patients whose relapsing-remitting disease, either stable or active, fulfilled the revised McDonald criteria. CD8+ TEMRA cells were enriched by FACS, while bulk CD8+ and CD4+ T cells were purified by magnetic negative isolation. Blood was drawn into EDTA tubes, processed within 24 hours, and PBMCs were isolated by density gradient centrifugation. PBMCs intended for TCR sequencing were cryopreserved in liquid nitrogen and thawed later in a water bath at 37 degrees C. Purity of sorted or isolated CD4+, CD8+ and CD8+ TEMRA cells was at least 90%. The paper's findings and limits, for the study overall: The TCR sequencing and HLA analysis was acknowledged to have included a relatively small number of individuals.

Sequencing was carried out using CD8+ T cells from PBMCs. This TCR derives from a human donor with multiple sclerosis.

DNA sequence: TGTGCCAGCAGTTACTCGACGGGAAGCGAGCAGTACTTC. Its amino acids are CASSYSTGSEQYF. The sequence links TRBV6-2 or TRBV6-3 to TRBJ2-7; matching of 5 bases hints at TRBD2 as the D gene. Counted from cysteine to phenylalanine, this CDR3 has 13 amino acids. Kept here is only the CDR3 DNA, which spans 39 bases and is read in frame from base 1. At the junction V is shortened by 0 bases and J by 6 bases, with 9 bases in between. Taken from the germline V gene, the CDR1 and CDR2 loops are MNHEY and SVGEGT.